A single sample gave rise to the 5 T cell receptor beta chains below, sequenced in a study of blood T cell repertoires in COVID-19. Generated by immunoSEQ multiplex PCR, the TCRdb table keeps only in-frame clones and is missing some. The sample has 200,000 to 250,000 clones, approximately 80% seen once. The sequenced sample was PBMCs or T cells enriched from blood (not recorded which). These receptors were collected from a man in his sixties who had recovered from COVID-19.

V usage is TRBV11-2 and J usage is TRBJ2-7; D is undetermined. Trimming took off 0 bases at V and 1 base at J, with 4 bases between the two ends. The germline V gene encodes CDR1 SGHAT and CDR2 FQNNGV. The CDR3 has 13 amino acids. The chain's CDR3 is CASSLEQSYEQYF. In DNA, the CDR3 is TGTGCCAGCAGCTTAGAACAGTCCTACGAGCAGTACTTC.

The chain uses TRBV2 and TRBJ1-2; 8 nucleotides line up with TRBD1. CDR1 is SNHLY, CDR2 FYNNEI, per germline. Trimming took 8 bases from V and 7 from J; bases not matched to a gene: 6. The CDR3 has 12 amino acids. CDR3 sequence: CASSDRDRGYTF. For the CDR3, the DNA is TGTGCCAGCTCGGACAGGGACCGTGGCTACACCTTC.

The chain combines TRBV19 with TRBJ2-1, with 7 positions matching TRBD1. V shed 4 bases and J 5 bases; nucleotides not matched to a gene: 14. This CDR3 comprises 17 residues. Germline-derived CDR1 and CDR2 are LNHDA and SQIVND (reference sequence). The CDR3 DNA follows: TGTGCCAGTAGTACACGACCGGGACAGCATATAAACAATGAGCAGTTCTTC. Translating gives CASSTRPGQHINNEQFF.

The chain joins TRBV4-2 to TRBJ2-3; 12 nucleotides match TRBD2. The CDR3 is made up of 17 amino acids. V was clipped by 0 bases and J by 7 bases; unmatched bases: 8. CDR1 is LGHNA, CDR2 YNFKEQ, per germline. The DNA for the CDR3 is TGTGCCAGCAGCCAAGATGGGCTAGCGGGGGGGCCAAATACGCAGTATTTT. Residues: CASSQDGLAGGPNTQYF.

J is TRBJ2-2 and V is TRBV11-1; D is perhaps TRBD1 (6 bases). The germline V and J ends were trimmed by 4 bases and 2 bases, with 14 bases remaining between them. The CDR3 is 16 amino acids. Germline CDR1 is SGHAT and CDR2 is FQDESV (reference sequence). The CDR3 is CASSSETGGNTGELFF. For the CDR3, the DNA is TGTGCCAGCAGCTCAGAGACAGGCGGCAACACCGGGGAGCTGTTTTTT. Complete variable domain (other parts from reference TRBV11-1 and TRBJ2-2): EAEVAQSPRYKITEKSQAVAFWCDPISGHATLYWYRQILGQGPELLVQFQDESVVDDSQLPKDRFSAERLKGVDSTLKIQPAELGDSAMYLCASSSETGGNTGELFFGEGSRLTVL.